The next 21 T cell receptor beta chains were all read from a single sample in a study of blood T cell repertoires in COVID-19. TCRdb keeps only in-frame clones here, not all; method: immunoSEQ multiplex PCR. This repertoire shows about 53,000 clones, approximately 80% found once; its top ten account for 14% to 15%. The specimen was peripheral blood. The receptors originated from a human donor in a cohort sampled during active COVID-19.

The chain recombines TRBV5-1 with TRBJ2-1; 7 bases align to TRBD1. This CDR3 comprises 13 residues. Germline lookup yields CDR1 SGHRS and CDR2 YFSETQ. Unmatched junction bases numbered 3, after V lost 4 bases and J lost 5 bases. CDR3 residues: CASSQGGHNEQFF. The CDR3 coding sequence is TGCGCCAGCAGCCAAGGGGGCCACAATGAGCAGTTCTTC. The entire variable domain, with the rest obtained from reference TRBV5-1 and TRBJ2-1, is as follows: KAGVTQTPRYLIKTRGQQVTLSCSPISGHRSVSWYQQTPGQGLQFLFEYFSETQRNKGNFPGRFSGRQFSNSRSEMNVSTLELGDSALYLCASSQGGHNEQFFGPGTRLTVL.

By share of the sample, this clone is medium-sized (0.01 to 0.1%). The chain employs TRBV19 and TRBJ1-1; D perhaps matches TRBD1 (5 bases). Trimming cost V 6 bases and J 4 bases, with 24 bases left between them. The germline V gene has CDR1 LNHDA and CDR2 SQIVND (reference sequence). CDR3 length: 17 residues. The CDR3: CASSALGGPSTATEAFF. The CDR3 DNA reads as TGTGCCAGTAGCGCCTTGGGGGGACCTTCGACGGCCACTGAAGCTTTCTTT.

The V and J genes are TRBV14 and TRBJ1-1; TRBD1 aligns across 8 bases. CDR3 length: 14 residues. The J segment lost 4 bases and the V segment lost 2 bases, leaving 3 bases of the junction unmatched. CDR1 and CDR2 (germline): SGHDN, FVKESK. The CDR3 bases are TGTGCCAGCAGCCAACAAACAGGGGGCACTGAAGCTTTCTTT. This gives the protein CASSQQTGGTEAFF.

The chain carries TRBV5-4 and TRBJ2-7, with D unclear. Germline values: CDR1 SGHNT, CDR2 YYREEE (reference sequence). The V end lost 0 bases, the J end lost 2 bases, and 3 bases lay between the germline ends. The CDR3 is 12 amino acids. The CDR3, as DNA: TGTGCCAGCAGCTTGGATACCTACGAGCAGTACTTC. Encoded protein: CASSLDTYEQYF.

The chain carries TRBV25-1 and TRBJ2-7, with TRBD2 identical over 10 bases. The J segment lost 5 bases and the V segment lost 7 bases, leaving 8 bases of the junction unmatched. The CDR3 contains 14 residues. Germline V gene sequence: CDR1 MGHDK, CDR2 SYGVNS. In DNA, the CDR3 is TGTGCCAGCACAGGGCAGGGACTAGCGAACGAGCAGTACTTC. This translates into CASTGQGLANEQYF.

This clone was observed a few times. The J gene is TRBJ1-1, the V gene TRBV19; 7 nucleotides align to TRBD1. V lost 4 bases and J lost 1; bases outside the gene matches: 0. Germline V gene data show CDR1 as LNHDA and CDR2 as SQIVND (reference sequence). The CDR3 length is 13 residues. CDR3 region: CASSRTGNTEAFF. The CDR3, as DNA: TGTGCCAGTAGTAGGACAGGGAACACTGAAGCTTTCTTT.

This chain joins TRBV4-2 and TRBJ2-5; D is possibly TRBD1 (6 bases). V shed 4 bases and J shed 2 bases, with 14 bases lying between them. Per germline, CDR1 LGHNA and CDR2 YNFKEQ. This CDR3 has 15 residues. DNA for the CDR3: TGTGCCAGCAGCCCCCCAGGGGCCACACAAGAGACCCAGTACTTC. Amino acid sequence: CASSPPGATQETQYF.

This clone was counted at least ten times. The V gene is TRBV3-1 (or the pseudogene TRBV3-2), the J gene TRBJ2-2, with D perhaps TRBD2 (5 bases). This CDR3 comprises 15 residues. Germline CDR1 and CDR2: LGHDT and YNNKEL (reference sequence). Trimming stripped 2 bases from V and 4 bases from J, with 11 bases between. The CDR3 is CASSQKAVGTGELFF. The CDR3 nucleotides read TGTGCCAGCAGCCAAAAAGCGGTAGGCACCGGGGAGCTGTTTTTT.

The rearrangement links TRBV30 to TRBJ2-5; D remains unclear. Deletions cut 2 bases from V and 7 bases from J, with 8 bases between. Germline V gene data show CDR1 as GTSNPN and CDR2 as SVGIG (reference sequence). The CDR3 consists of 11 residues. The chain's CDR3 is CAWSLLGTQYF. The CDR3 region has the DNA TGTGCCTGGAGTCTCCTAGGGACCCAGTACTTC. Complete variable domain (other parts from reference TRBV30 and TRBJ2-5): SQTIHQWPATLVQPVGSPLSLECTVEGTSNPNLYWYRQAAGRGLQLLFYSVGIGQISSEVPQNLSASRPQDRQFILSSKKLLLSDSGFYLCAWSLLGTQYFGPGTRLLVL.

J is TRBJ2-7 and V is TRBV7-2; D is possibly TRBD1 (6 bases). Trimming shortened V by 0 bases and J by 5 bases, and 17 bases separated the two germline ends. CDR1 SGHTA and CDR2 FQGNSA come from the germline V gene. CDR3 length equals 16 residues. The CDR3 loop is CASSLAPGRQVNEQYF. CDR3 coding DNA: TGTGCCAGCAGCTTAGCCCCTGGGCGACAGGTGAACGAGCAGTACTTC.

The chain has TRBV23-1 and TRBJ1-2; 7 bases match TRBD1. TRBV23-1 is labeled an ORF, and its function is uncertain. The CDR3 has 14 amino acids. V shed 8 bases, J shed 2 bases, and the junction held 8 bases outside the gene matches. The CDR3 region is CASLPPGQNYGYTF. The CDR3 bases are TGCGCCAGCTTACCTCCGGGACAGAACTATGGCTACACCTTC.

The V and J genes are TRBV7-9 and TRBJ2-2; D perhaps matches TRBD1 (5 bases). With 5 bases removed from V and 11 bases from J, the gap between germline ends came to 12 bases. Germline-derived CDR1 and CDR2 are SEHNR and FQNEAQ (reference sequence). This CDR3 comprises 12 residues. The CDR3 DNA follows: TGTGCCAGCAGCCAACAGGCGCGAGAGCTGTTTTTT. It codes for CASSQQARELFF.

Written as DNA, the CDR3 is TGTGCCAGCAGTAGGCTGGGAAGGGGAACAGATACGCAGTATTTT. The encoded protein is CASSRLGRGTDTQYF. V and J are TRBV6-5 and TRBJ2-3, with a possible D match to TRBD1 (5 bases). CDR1 is MNHEY and CDR2 is SVGAGI in the germline V gene. The V end lost 5 bases, the J end lost 3 bases, and 15 bases lay between the germline ends. The CDR3 length is 15 residues.

In its sample, this clone was seen a few times. The chain joins TRBV19 to TRBJ2-7; TRBD2 matches 8 bases. Germline CDR1 is LNHDA and CDR2 is SQIVND (reference sequence). With V trimmed by 5 bases and J by 9 bases, 9 bases remained unmatched. CDR3 length equals 13 residues. DNA of the CDR3: TGTGCCAGTAGTGGAGCGGGGGCCATGGGGCAGTACTTC. This sequence encodes CASSGAGAMGQYF.

The J gene is TRBJ2-7, the V gene TRBV4-2; TRBD1 matches at 10 bases. The CDR3 sequence is 14 residues long. Germline CDR1 and CDR2: LGHNA and YNFKEQ. V dropped 2 bases and J dropped 4; count of bases not matched to a gene: 2. The CDR3 nucleotides are TGTGCCAGCAGCCAAATGGACAGGGGGTACGAGCAGTACTTC. Protein sequence: CASSQMDRGYEQYF.

The gene calls are TRBV11-2 and TRBJ1-2; maybe TRBD1 (6 bases). CDR3 length equals 16 residues. The germline V gene encodes CDR1 SGHAT and CDR2 FQNNGV. V gave up 4 bases and J gave up 6 bases, with 21 bases separating them. CDR3 residues: CASSSLDRRKSDGYTF. The CDR3 DNA sequence: TGTGCCAGCAGCTCTCTGGACAGACGGAAGAGCGATGGCTACACCTTC.

The chain links TRBV19 to TRBJ1-5; D is uncertain. The CDR3 is 14 amino acids. Per germline, CDR1 LNHDA and CDR2 SQIVND (reference sequence). Trimming stripped 6 bases from V and 0 bases from J, with 9 bases between. CDR3 sequence: CASRARNSNQPQHF. The DNA for the CDR3 is TGTGCCAGTAGGGCTCGCAATAGCAATCAGCCCCAGCATTTT.

The J gene is TRBJ2-5, the V gene TRBV19; 7 positions agree with TRBD1. V lost 5 bases to trimming and J lost 5 bases; unmatched junction nucleotides: 5. The CDR3 length is 13 residues. Germline assignment: CDR1 LNHDA and CDR2 SQIVND (reference sequence). Here the CDR3 reads CASSPGGRETQYF. CDR3 coding DNA: TGTGCCAGTAGTCCAGGGGGTCGGGAGACCCAGTACTTC.

Only a few counts were recorded for this clone. This chain uses TRBV27 with TRBJ1-1; D uncertain. The CDR3 totals 15 residues. In germline, CDR1 is MNHEY, CDR2 SMNVEV (reference sequence). V lost 0 bases, J lost 0 bases, and 8 bases lay in between. The chain's CDR3 is CASSLSPFVNTEAFF. The CDR3 DNA is TGTGCCAGCAGTTTATCCCCTTTTGTGAACACTGAAGCTTTCTTT.

The chain has TRBV7-2 and TRBJ1-2; 11 bases are a match to TRBD1. The CDR3 has 16 amino acids. Trimming cost V 4 bases and J 8 bases; bases outside gene matches: 12. The V gene's germline CDR1 is SGHTA and CDR2 FQGNSA. CDR3 protein: CASSSSGTGGRRGYTF. The CDR3 region has the DNA TGTGCCAGCAGCTCGTCCGGGACAGGGGGGAGACGGGGCTACACCTTC.

The chain recombines TRBV27 with TRBJ1-1; 8 bases are a match to TRBD1. Germline assignment: CDR1 MNHEY and CDR2 SMNVEV (reference sequence). V lost 3 bases and J lost 3; bases outside the gene matches: 12. This CDR3 is 17 amino acids long. The CDR3 loop reads CASSFLVSGGTYTEAFF. CDR3 DNA: TGTGCCAGCAGTTTCCTTGTGTCAGGGGGCACGTACACTGAAGCTTTCTTT.